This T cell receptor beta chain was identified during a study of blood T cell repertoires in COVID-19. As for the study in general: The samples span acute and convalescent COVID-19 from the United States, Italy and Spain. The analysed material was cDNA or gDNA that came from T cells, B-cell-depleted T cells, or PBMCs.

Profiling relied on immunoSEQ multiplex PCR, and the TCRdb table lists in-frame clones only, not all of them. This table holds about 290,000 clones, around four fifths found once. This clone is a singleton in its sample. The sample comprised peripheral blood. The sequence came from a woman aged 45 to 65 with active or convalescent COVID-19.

The CDR3 coding sequence is TGTGCCAGCAGTTGGGGTGCGGGAGCTAAGAGGGGCTACACCTTC. This translates into CASSWGAGAKRGYTF. The gene calls are TRBV2 and TRBJ1-2; D gene uncertain. Looked up from germline, CDR1 is SNHLY and CDR2 is FYNNEI. This CDR3 contains 15 residues. The germline V and J ends were trimmed by 5 bases and 8 bases, with 21 bases remaining between them.